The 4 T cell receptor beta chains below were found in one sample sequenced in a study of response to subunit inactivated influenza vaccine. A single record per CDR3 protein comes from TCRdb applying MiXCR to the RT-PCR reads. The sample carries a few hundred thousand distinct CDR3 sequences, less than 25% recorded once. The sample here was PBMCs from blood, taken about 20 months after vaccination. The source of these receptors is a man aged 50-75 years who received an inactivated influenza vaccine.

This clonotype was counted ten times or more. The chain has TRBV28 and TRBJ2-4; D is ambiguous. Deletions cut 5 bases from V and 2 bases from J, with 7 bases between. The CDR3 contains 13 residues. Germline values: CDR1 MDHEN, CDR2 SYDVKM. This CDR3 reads CASSLYPKNIQYF. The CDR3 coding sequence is TGTGCCAGCAGTCTTTACCCCAAAAACATTCAGTACTTC.

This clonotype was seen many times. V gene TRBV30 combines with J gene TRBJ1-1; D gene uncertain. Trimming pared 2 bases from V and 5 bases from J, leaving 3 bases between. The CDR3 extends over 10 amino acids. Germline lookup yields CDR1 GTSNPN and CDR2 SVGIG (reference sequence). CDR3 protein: CAWSRTEAFF. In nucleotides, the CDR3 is TGTGCCTGGAGTAGGACTGAAGCTTTCTTT.

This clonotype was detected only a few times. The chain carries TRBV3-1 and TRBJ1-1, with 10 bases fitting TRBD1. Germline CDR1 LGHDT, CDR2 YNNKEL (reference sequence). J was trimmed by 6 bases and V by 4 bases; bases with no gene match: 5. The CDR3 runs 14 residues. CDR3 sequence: CASSPGTGDAEAFF. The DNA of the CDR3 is TGTGCCAGCAGCCCCGGGACAGGGGACGCTGAAGCTTTCTTT.

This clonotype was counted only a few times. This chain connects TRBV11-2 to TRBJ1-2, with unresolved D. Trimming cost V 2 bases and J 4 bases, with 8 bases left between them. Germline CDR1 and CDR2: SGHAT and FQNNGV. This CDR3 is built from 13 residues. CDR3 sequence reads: CASSLTQAYGYTF. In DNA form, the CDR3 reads TGTGCCAGCAGCTTAACTCAGGCCTATGGCTACACCTTC.